This entry lists 23 T cell receptor beta chains sequenced from one sample in a study of blood T cell repertoires in COVID-19. Measured with immunoSEQ multiplex PCR; TCRdb has only the in-frame clones, and not every one. In the table there are tens of thousands of clones, over 80% of which are singletons. The sample was peripheral blood. The receptors originated from a man aged 70-80 years with acute or convalescent COVID-19.

J is TRBJ2-1 and V is TRBV20-1, with 8 bases fitting TRBD2. After removal of 5 bases from V and 12 bases from J, the junction contained 6 bases not matched to a gene. Per germline, CDR1 DFQATT and CDR2 SNEGSKA (reference sequence). The CDR3 covers 11 residues. The CDR3 here is CSASTGGGQFF. CDR3 coding DNA: TGCAGTGCTTCTACCGGGGGGGGGCAGTTCTTC.

The gene calls are TRBV3-1 (or the pseudogene TRBV3-2) and TRBJ2-2; D is ambiguous. The CDR3 contains 13 residues. Trimming took off 4 bases at V and 8 bases at J, with 11 bases between the two ends. From germline, CDR1 is LGHDT and CDR2 YNNKEL (reference sequence). The CDR3, as DNA: TGTGCCAGCAGCCCGACACCCGTAGGGGAGCTGTTTTTT. Its translation is CASSPTPVGELFF.

The chain links TRBV9 to TRBJ1-6, with D possibly being TRBD1 (5 bases). The V end was cut by 5 bases, the J end by 9 bases, with 15 bases between. The CDR3 is 14 amino acids. CDR1 is SGDLS, CDR2 YYNGEE, per germline. CDR3 region: CASRRGGESSPLHF. CDR3 coding DNA: TGTGCCAGCAGGCGTGGAGGGGAGAGTTCACCCCTCCACTTT. Filled out from reference TRBV9 and TRBJ1-6, the complete variable domain reads DSGVTQTPKHLITATGQRVTLRCSPRSGDLSVYWYQQSLDQGLQFLIQYYNGEERAKGNILERFSAQQFPDLHSELNLSSLELGDSALYFCASRRGGESSPLHFGNGTRLTVT.

V usage is TRBV6-6 and J usage is TRBJ2-1, with a possible D match to TRBD1 (6 bases). The CDR3 length is 13 residues. CDR1 is MNHNY, CDR2 SVGAGI, per germline (reference sequence). Between the trimmed V and J ends, which lost 2 bases and 7 bases, there was a span of 9 bases. The CDR3 DNA sequence: TGTGCCAGCAGTTACAGACAGGCTAATGAGCAGTTCTTC. It is translated as CASSYRQANEQFF.

The chain couples TRBV5-1 to TRBJ1-2; no definite D call. The CDR3 covers 14 residues. Germline loops: CDR1 SGHRS, CDR2 YFSETQ. V shed 0 bases and J shed 2 bases, with 8 bases lying between them. The CDR3 coding sequence is TGCGCCAGCAGCTTGGGGGTAGCGAACTATGGCTACACCTTC. It yields the protein CASSLGVANYGYTF. The entire variable domain, with the rest obtained from reference TRBV5-1 and TRBJ1-2, is as follows: KAGVTQTPRYLIKTRGQQVTLSCSPISGHRSVSWYQQTPGQGLQFLFEYFSETQRNKGNFPGRFSGRQFSNSRSEMNVSTLELGDSALYLCASSLGVANYGYTFGSGTRLTVV.

The J gene is TRBJ2-1, the V gene TRBV5-4; tentative D call: TRBD1 (6 bases). Trimming cost V 1 base and J 8 bases, with 19 bases left between them. Germline values: CDR1 SGHNT, CDR2 YYREEE (reference sequence). This CDR3 contains 16 residues. CDR3 region: CASSLPFRGAGDEQFF. The CDR3 DNA reads as TGTGCCAGCAGCTTGCCGTTCAGGGGCGCTGGGGATGAGCAGTTCTTC.

The V and J genes are TRBV21-1 and TRBJ2-7; the listed D gene, TRBD2, was not tested against the DNA. TRBV21-1 is given as a pseudogene. The CDR3 loop spans 17 amino acids. DNA for the CDR3: TGTGCCAGCAGCAAACTAGGGAGGGACGGAACCCCCTACGAGCAGTACTTC. As protein: CASSKLGRDGTPYEQYF.

This clone was found once. The chain uses TRBV7-8 and TRBJ2-2, with TRBD1 matching 9 bases. The CDR3 is made up of 14 amino acids. Germline-derived CDR1 and CDR2 are SGHVS and FQNEAQ. The junction had 6 bases not matched to a gene; V was cut back by 5 bases and J by 8 bases. The CDR3, as DNA: TGTGCCAGCAGCATGGACAGGGGAAGTGGGGAGCTGTTTTTT. This codes for CASSMDRGSGELFF.

The V call is TRBV5-4, the J call TRBJ1-1; 10 nucleotides line up with TRBD1. Per the germline V gene, CDR1 is SGHNT and CDR2 is YYREEE (reference sequence). The CDR3 consists of 15 residues. The trim removed 3 bases at V and 3 bases at J, leaving 5 bases unmatched. The DNA of the CDR3 is TGTGCCAGCAGCTCCCCGGACAGGGGGGACACTGAAGCTTTCTTT. This encodes CASSSPDRGDTEAFF.

This chain connects TRBV12-3 or TRBV12-4 to TRBJ2-1; D is ambiguous. The CDR3 covers 13 residues. V gave up 2 bases and J gave up 3 bases, with 5 bases separating them. The CDR3 sequence is CASSLTYYNEQFF. The CDR3 nucleotides read TGTGCCAGCAGTTTAACTTACTACAATGAGCAGTTCTTC.

The rearrangement uses TRBV5-5 and TRBJ1-6; D is perhaps TRBD1 (6 bases). Looked up from germline, CDR1 is SGHKS and CDR2 is YYEKEE (reference sequence). The CDR3 is 15 residues long. Trimming shortened V by 1 base and J by 10 bases, and 15 bases separated the two germline ends. CDR3 DNA sequence: TGTGCCAGCAGCTTGAGATCAGGGGTATACTCACCCCTCCACTTT. Residues: CASSLRSGVYSPLHF.

CDR3 sequence: CASSVQGYEQFF. The CDR3 DNA reads as TGTGCCAGCAGTGTGCAGGGCTATGAGCAGTTCTTC. The chain has TRBV2 and TRBJ2-1; D might be TRBD1 (5 bases). The ends were cut back, 4 bases at V and 8 bases at J, with 9 bases in the middle. The CDR3 has 12 residues. Germline V gene sequence: CDR1 SNHLY, CDR2 FYNNEI.

This chain uses TRBV27 with TRBJ2-5; 7 positions match TRBD1. The V segment lost 2 bases and the J segment 5 bases; nucleotides outside the gene matches: 17. Germline V gene sequence: CDR1 MNHEY, CDR2 SMNVEV (reference sequence). This CDR3 has 18 residues. CDR3 region: CASSLHGPSRQGSETQYF. CDR3 bases: TGTGCCAGCAGTTTACATGGCCCCTCGCGACAGGGCAGCGAGACCCAGTACTTC.

V is TRBV5-6 and J is TRBJ2-5, with no clear D. The CDR3 contains 12 residues. V lost 2 bases and J lost 2, with 4 bases in between. In germline, CDR1 is SGHDT, CDR2 YYEEEE. For the CDR3, the DNA is TGTGCCAGCAGCTTCTCGCAAGAGACCCAGTACTTC. Its translation: CASSFSQETQYF.

The chain joins TRBV2 to TRBJ2-5, with a possible D match to TRBD1 (6 bases). The CDR3 runs 15 residues. Per germline, CDR1 SNHLY and CDR2 FYNNEI. V lost 3 bases and J 5 bases, leaving 16 bases between the germline ends. This chain's CDR3 is CASSENRVSGETQYF. CDR3 sequence (DNA): TGTGCCAGCAGTGAGAACAGGGTTTCGGGGGAGACCCAGTACTTC.

The rearrangement joins TRBV19 to TRBJ1-4; 7 nucleotides match TRBD1. The germline V gene has CDR1 LNHDA and CDR2 SQIVND (reference sequence). CDR3 length: 12 residues. After removal of 6 bases from V and 7 bases from J, the junction contained 2 bases not matched to a gene. The CDR3 bases are TGTGCCAGTAGCCGGGACAGTGAAAAACTGTTTTTT. Its protein is CASSRDSEKLFF. The full variable domain, rest sourced from reference TRBV19 and TRBJ1-4, is DGGITQSPKYLFRKEGQNVTLSCEQNLNHDAMYWYRQDPGQGLRLIYYSQIVNDFQKGDIAEGYSVSREKKESFPLTVTSAQKNPTAFYLCASSRDSEKLFFGSGTQLSVL.

The chain recombines TRBV6-1 with TRBJ2-3; D is unclear. V was pared by 0 bases and J by 6 bases, with 7 bases between. The CDR3 is 13 amino acids. CDR1 is MNHNS, CDR2 SASEGT, per germline. Here the CDR3 reads CASSEALRDTQYF. The CDR3 region has the DNA TGTGCCAGCAGTGAAGCGCTTCGGGATACGCAGTATTTT.

The rearrangement joins TRBV12-3 or TRBV12-4 to TRBJ2-2; 7 nucleotides line up with TRBD2. V lost 6 bases, J lost 7 bases, and 5 bases stayed unmatched. The CDR3 runs to 13 residues. For the CDR3, the DNA is TGTGCCAGCAGCTCAGCGGGAATCGGGGAGCTGTTTTTT. It translates to CASSSAGIGELFF.

The rearrangement joins TRBV4-1 to TRBJ2-1; TRBD2 agrees at 14 bases. CDR3 length: 18 residues. CDR1 is MGHRA, CDR2 YSYEKL, per germline. Trimming at V came to 2 bases and at J to 5 bases, leaving 8 bases not matched to a gene. The CDR3 spells CASSQTGLAGGYNNEQFF. The CDR3 DNA reads as TGCGCCAGCAGCCAAACCGGACTAGCGGGGGGATATAACAATGAGCAGTTCTTC.

This rearrangement joins TRBV9 to TRBJ2-7; D possibly corresponds to TRBD2 (5 bases). V lost 0 bases to trimming and J lost 2 bases, with 9 bases between them. CDR3 length: 14 amino acids. Germline values: CDR1 SGDLS, CDR2 YYNGEE. CDR3 DNA sequence: TGTGCCAGCAGCGTAGGAGGGATCCCCTACGAGCAGTACTTC. This gives the protein CASSVGGIPYEQYF.

The V gene is TRBV3-1 (or the pseudogene TRBV3-2), the J gene TRBJ2-1, with D uncertain. Looked up from germline, CDR1 is LGHDT and CDR2 is YNNKEL (reference sequence). Trimming removed 0 bases from V and 1 base from J, with 4 bases in between. This CDR3 has 14 amino acids. CDR3 in amino acids: CASSQDSSYNEQFF. CDR3 bases: TGTGCCAGCAGCCAAGACAGTTCCTACAATGAGCAGTTCTTC.

In the case of this clone: The junction departs from the called germline gene at one end, perhaps through a read error. The rearrangement joins TRBV7-7 to TRBJ2-2, with a weak D call TRBD1 (6 bases). Germline V CDR1 and CDR2: SSHAT, FNYEAQ (reference sequence). The CDR3 sequence is 14 residues long. The CDR3 region is CASSPDPTGRELFF. In DNA form, the CDR3 reads TGTGCTAGCAGCCCGGACCCCACAGGGCGGGAGCTGTTTTTT.

The chain recombines TRBV4-1 with TRBJ2-3; D is possibly TRBD2 (6 bases). V lost 1 base and J 1 base, leaving 9 bases between the germline ends. In germline, CDR1 is MGHRA, CDR2 YSYEKL. This CDR3 is built from 15 residues. CDR3 nucleotides: TGCGCCAGCAGCCAAGTGTGGAGGGGCACAGATACGCAGTATTTT. The encoded protein is CASSQVWRGTDTQYF.